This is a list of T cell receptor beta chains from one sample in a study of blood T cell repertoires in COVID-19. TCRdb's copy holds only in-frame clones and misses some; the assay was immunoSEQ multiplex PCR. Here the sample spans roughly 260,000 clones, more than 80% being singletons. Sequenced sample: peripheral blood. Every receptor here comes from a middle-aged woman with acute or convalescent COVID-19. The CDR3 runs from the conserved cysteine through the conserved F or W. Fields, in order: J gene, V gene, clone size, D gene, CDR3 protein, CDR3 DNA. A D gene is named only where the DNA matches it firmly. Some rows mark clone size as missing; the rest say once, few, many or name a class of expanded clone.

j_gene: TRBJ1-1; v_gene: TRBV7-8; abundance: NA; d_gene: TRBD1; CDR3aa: CASSDDRGRFEAFF; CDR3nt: TGTGCCAGCAGCGACGACAGGGGGCGGTTTGAAGCTTTCTTT
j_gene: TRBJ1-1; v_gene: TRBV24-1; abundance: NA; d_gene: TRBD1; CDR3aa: CASLDRDRGKKPEAFF; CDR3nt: TGTGCCAGCTTAGACCGGGACAGGGGTAAGAAGCCTGAAGCTTTCTTT
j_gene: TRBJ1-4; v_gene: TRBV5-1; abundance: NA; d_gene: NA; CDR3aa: CASSPTAGRGEKLFF; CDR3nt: TGCGCCAGCAGCCCAACGGCAGGGCGGGGGGAAAAACTGTTTTTT
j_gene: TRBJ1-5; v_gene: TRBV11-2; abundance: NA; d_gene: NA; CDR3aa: CASSHKQDSPNQPQHF; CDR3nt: TGTGCCAGCAGCCATAAACAGGACAGTCCAAATCAGCCCCAGCATTTT
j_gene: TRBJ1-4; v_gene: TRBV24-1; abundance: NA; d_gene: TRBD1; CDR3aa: CATSDGTGNEKLFF; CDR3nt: TGTGCCACCAGTGATGGGACAGGGAATGAAAAACTGTTTTTT
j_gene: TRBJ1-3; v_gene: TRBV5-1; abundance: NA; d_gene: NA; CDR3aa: CASSSGSGNTIYF; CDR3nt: TGCGCCAGCAGTTCGGGCTCTGGAAACACCATATATTTT
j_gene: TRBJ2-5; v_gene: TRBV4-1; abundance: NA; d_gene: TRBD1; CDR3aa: CASRDGQGQETQYF; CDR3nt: TGCGCCAGCAGGGACGGACAGGGCCAAGAGACCCAGTACTTC
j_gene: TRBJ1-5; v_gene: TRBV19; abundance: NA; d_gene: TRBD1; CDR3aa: CASSLQGAPDQPQHF; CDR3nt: TGTGCCAGTAGTCTACAGGGGGCCCCGGATCAGCCCCAGCATTTT
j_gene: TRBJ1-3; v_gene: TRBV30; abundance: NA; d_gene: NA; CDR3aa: CAWSPGRGSGNTIYF; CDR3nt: TGTGCCTGGAGTCCGGGCAGGGGATCTGGAAACACCATATATTTT
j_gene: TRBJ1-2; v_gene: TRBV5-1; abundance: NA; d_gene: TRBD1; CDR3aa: CASSPARDRRHGYTF; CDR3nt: TGCGCCAGCAGCCCGGCCCGGGACAGGCGTCATGGCTACACCTTC
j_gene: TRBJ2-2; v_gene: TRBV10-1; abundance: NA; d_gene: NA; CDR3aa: CASSETWETGELFF; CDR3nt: TGCGCCAGCAGTGAGACCTGGGAGACCGGGGAGCTGTTTTTT
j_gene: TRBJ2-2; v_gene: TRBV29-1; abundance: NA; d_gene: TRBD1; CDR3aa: CSAQLGQRLTGELFF; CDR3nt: TGCAGCGCGCAATTGGGACAGAGGTTAACCGGGGAGCTGTTTTTT
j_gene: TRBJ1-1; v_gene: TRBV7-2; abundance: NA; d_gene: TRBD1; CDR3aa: CASSLDPGGAAFF; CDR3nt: TGTGCCAGCAGCTTAGATCCAGGGGGCGCGGCTTTCTTT
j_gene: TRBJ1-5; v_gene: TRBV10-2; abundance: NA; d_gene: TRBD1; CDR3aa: CASSRGQGQLPQHF; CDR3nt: TGCGCCAGCAGCCGGGGACAGGGTCAATTGCCTCAGCATTTT
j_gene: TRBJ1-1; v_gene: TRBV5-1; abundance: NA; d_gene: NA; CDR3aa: CASSLDGTEAFF; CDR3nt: TGCGCCAGCAGCTTGGACGGCACTGAAGCTTTCTTT
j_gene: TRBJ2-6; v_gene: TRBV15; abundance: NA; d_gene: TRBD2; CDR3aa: CATSRGGGVGANVLTF; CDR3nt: TGTGCCACCAGCAGGGGGGGAGGGGTCGGGGCCAACGTCCTGACTTTC
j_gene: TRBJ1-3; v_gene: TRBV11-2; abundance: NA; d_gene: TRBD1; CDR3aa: CASSRSTGRFHSGNTIYF; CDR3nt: TGTGCCAGCAGCCGATCGACAGGGAGATTCCATTCTGGAAACACCATATATTTT
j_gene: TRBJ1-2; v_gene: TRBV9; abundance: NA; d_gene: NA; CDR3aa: CASSSAGSWYGYTF; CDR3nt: TGTGCCAGCAGCTCAGCAGGGTCCTGGTATGGCTACACCTTC
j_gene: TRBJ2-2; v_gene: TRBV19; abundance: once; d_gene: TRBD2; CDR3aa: CASIRLAEPNTGELFF; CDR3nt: TGTGCCAGTATTAGACTAGCGGAGCCGAACACCGGGGAGCTGTTTTTT
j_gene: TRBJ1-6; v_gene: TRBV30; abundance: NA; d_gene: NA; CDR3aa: CAWSPGRGNSPLHF; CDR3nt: TGTGCCTGGAGCCCCGGGAGGGGGAATTCACCCCTCCACTTT